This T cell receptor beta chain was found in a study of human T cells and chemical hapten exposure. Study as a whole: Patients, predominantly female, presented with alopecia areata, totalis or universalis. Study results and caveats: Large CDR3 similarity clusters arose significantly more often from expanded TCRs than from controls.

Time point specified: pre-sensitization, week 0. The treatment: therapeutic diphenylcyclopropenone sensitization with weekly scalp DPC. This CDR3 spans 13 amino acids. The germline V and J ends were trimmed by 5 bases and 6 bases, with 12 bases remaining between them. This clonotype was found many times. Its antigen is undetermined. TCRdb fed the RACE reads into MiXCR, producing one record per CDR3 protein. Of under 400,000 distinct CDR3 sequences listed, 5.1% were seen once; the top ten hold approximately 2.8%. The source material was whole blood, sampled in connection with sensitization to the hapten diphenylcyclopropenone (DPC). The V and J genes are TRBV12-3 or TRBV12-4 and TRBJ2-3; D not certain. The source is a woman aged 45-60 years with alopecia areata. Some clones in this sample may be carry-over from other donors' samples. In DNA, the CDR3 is TGTGCCAGCAGTAGCAGCCTCCCGGATACGCAGTATTTT. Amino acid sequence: CASSSSLPDTQYF.